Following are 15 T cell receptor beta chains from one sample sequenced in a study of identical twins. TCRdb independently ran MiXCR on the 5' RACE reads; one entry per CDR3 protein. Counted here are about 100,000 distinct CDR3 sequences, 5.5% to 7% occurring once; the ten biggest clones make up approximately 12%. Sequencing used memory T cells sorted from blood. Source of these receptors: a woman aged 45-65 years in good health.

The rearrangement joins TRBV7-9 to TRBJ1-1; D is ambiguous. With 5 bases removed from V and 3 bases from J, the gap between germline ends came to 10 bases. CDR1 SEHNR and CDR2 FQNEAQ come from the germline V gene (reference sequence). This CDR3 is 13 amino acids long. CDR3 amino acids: CASSHITDTEAFF. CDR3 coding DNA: TGTGCCAGCAGCCATATAACGGACACTGAAGCTTTCTTT.

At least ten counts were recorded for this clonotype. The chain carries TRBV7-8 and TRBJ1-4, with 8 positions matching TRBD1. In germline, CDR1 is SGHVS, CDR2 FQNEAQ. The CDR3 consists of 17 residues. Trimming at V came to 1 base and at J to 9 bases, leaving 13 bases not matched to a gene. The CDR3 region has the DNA TGTGCCAGCAGCTTAGATGGACAGGGTTGGGGTTCGAAAAAACTGTTTTTT. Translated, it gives CASSLDGQGWGSKKLFF.

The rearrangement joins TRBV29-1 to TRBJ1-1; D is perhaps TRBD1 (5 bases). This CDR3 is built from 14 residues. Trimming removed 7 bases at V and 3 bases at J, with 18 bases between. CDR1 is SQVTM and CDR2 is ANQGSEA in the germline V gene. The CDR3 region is CSARTPRLDTEAFF. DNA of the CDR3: TGCAGCGCCCGGACACCTCGGTTGGACACTGAAGCTTTCTTT.

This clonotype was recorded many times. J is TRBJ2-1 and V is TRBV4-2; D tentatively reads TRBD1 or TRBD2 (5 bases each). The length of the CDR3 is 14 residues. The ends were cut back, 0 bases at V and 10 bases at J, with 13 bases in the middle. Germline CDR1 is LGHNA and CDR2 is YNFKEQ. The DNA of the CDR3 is TGTGCCAGCAGCCAAGAGTGGGACGGTCGGGAGCAGTTCTTC. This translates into CASSQEWDGREQFF.

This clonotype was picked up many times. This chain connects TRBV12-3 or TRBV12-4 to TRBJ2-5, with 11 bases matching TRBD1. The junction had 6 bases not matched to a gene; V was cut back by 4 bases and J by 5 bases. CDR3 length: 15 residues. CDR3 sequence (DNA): TGTGCCAGCAGTTCCGGGACAGGGGGTATGGAGACCCAGTACTTC. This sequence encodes CASSSGTGGMETQYF.

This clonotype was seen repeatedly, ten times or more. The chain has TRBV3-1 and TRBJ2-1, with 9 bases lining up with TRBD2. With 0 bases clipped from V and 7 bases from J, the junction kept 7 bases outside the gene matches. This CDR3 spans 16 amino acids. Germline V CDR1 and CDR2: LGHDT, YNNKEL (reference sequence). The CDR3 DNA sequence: TGTGCCAGCAGCCAAGAAATAGCGGGAGTAGTAAATGAGCAGTTCTTC. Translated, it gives CASSQEIAGVVNEQFF.

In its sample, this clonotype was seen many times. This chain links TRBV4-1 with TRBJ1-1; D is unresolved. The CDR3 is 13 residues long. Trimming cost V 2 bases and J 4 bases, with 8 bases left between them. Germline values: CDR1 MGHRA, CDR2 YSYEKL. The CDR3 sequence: CASSQRTLTEAFF. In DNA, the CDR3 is TGCGCCAGCAGCCAAAGAACACTCACTGAAGCTTTCTTT.

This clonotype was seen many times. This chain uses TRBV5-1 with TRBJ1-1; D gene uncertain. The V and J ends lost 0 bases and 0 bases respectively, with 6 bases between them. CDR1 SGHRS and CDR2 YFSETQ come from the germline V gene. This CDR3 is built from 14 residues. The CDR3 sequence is CASSLAGMNTEAFF. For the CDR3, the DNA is TGCGCCAGCAGCTTGGCGGGGATGAACACTGAAGCTTTCTTT.

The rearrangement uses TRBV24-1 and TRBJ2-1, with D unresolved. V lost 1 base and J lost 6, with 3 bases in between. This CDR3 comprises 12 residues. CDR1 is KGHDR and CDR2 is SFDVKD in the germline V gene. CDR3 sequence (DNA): TGTGCCACCAGTGATTTAGTCAATGAGCAGTTCTTC. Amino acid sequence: CATSDLVNEQFF.

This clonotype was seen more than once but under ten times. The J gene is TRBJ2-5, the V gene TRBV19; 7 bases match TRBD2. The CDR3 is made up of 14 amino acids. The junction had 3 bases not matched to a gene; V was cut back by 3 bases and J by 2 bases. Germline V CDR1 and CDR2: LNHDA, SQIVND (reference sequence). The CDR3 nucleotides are TGTGCCAGTAGTATCCAGGGAGGGCAAGAGACCCAGTACTTC. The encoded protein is CASSIQGGQETQYF. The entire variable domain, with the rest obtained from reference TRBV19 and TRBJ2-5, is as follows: DGGITQSPKYLFRKEGQNVTLSCEQNLNHDAMYWYRQDPGQGLRLIYYSQIVNDFQKGDIAEGYSVSREKKESFPLTVTSAQKNPTAFYLCASSIQGGQETQYFGPGTRLLVL.

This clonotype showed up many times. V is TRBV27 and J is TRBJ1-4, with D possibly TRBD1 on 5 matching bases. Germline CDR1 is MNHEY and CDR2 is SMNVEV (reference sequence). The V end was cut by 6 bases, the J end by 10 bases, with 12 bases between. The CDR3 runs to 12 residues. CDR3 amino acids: CASSDSGRKLFF. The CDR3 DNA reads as TGTGCCAGCAGCGACAGTGGTCGAAAACTGTTTTTT.

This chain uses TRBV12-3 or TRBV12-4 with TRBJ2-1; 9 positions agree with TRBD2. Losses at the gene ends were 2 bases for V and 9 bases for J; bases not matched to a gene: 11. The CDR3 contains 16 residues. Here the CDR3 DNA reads TGTGCCAGCAGTTTAAGTAGCGGGAGTCCATCAGGTGAGCAGTTCTTC. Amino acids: CASSLSSGSPSGEQFF.

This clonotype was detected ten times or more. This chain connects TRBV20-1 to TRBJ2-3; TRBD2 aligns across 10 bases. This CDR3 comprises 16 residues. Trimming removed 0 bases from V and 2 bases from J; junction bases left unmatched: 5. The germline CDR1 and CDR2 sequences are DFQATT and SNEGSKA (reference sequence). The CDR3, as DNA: TGCAGTGCTAGAGACTTAGCGGGAGGAGACACAGATACGCAGTATTTT. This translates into CSARDLAGGDTDTQYF.

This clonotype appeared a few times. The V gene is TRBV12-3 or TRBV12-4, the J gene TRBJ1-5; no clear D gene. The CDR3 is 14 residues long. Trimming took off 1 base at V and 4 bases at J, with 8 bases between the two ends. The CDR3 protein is CASSLGGFNQPQHF. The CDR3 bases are TGTGCCAGCAGTTTAGGCGGGTTTAATCAGCCCCAGCATTTT.

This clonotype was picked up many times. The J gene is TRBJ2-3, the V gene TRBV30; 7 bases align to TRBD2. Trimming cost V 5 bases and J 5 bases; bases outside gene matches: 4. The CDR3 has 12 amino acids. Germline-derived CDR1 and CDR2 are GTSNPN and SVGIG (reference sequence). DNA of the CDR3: TGTGCCTGGGGGGGGGGAGGAGATACGCAGTATTTT. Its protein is CAWGGGGDTQYF.